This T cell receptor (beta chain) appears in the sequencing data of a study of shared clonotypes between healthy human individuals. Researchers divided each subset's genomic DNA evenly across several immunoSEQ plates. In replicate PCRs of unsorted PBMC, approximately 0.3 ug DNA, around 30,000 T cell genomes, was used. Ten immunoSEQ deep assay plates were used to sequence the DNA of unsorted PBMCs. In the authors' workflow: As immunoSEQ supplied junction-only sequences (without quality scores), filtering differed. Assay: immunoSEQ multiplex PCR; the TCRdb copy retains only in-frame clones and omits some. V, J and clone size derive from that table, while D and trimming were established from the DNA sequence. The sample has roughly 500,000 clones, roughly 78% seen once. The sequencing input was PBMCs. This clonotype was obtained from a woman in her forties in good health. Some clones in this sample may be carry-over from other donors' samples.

The CDR3 reads CASSPDRGRNTIYF. CDR3 coding DNA: TGTGCCAGCAGCCCCGACAGGGGTCGAAACACCATATATTTT. The chain links TRBV6-5 to TRBJ1-3; TRBD1 agrees at 8 bases. Germline CDR1 reads MNHEY; CDR2 reads SVGAGI. With 6 bases clipped from V and 5 bases from J, the junction kept 6 bases outside the gene matches. The CDR3 has 14 amino acids.